This T cell receptor beta chain was captured in a study of cytomegalovirus exposure and HLA in healthy donors. Study-wide findings and caveats: Analyses of presence and absence presupposed an approximately uniform sequencing depth across donors.

Germline loops: CDR1 SGHRS, CDR2 YFSETQ. Trimming cost V 0 bases and J 2 bases, with 11 bases left between them. This CDR3 region has 15 residues. Donors were nominally healthy when sampled, though unrecorded immune exposures were likely. The PCR ran on 60 Vbeta and 13 Jbeta primers. The repertoire was sequenced with immunoSEQ multiplex PCR; TCRdb's copy has only in-frame clones and lacks some. The table includes 150,000 to 200,000 clones, under 80% detected once. In the case of this clone: No antigen is known for it.

Sequenced material: PBMCs. The source of this sequence is a man aged 35-49 years in good health and CMV-seronegative. The V call is TRBV5-1, the J call TRBJ2-5, with D tentatively TRBD2 (5 bases). CDR3 coding DNA: TGCGCCAGCAGCTTGGGAGGGCTGAATCAAGAGACCCAGTACTTC. This encodes CASSLGGLNQETQYF.